This T cell receptor beta chain was profiled in a study of cytomegalovirus exposure and HLA in healthy donors. A word on this clone: Its antigen is still unknown.

Study-level points and caveats: Among TCR beta chains, those listed as cytomegalovirus-associated numbered over 150. The tendency of first-cohort TCR clusters to co-occur in the roughly 130 validation repertoires emerged from a later analysis.

Profiling relied on immunoSEQ multiplex PCR, and the TCRdb table lists in-frame clones only, not all of them. Among approximately 54,000 clones, over 85% were seen once, and the ten largest hold 7.5% to 9.5%. V was clipped by 5 bases and J by 6 bases, with 7 bases between them. The length of the CDR3 is 11 residues. Per germline, CDR1 KGHSH and CDR2 LQKENI. V and J are TRBV18 and TRBJ1-1, with D unresolved. The sequencing input was PBMCs. The sequence was collected from a woman younger than 35 in good health and CMV-seropositive. CDR3 DNA: TGTGCCAGCTCAAAAGGAGCTGAAGCTTTCTTT. It is translated as CASSKGAEAFF.